This is a list of T cell receptor beta chains from one sample in a study of cytomegalovirus exposure and HLA in healthy donors. Libraries were prepared by immunoSEQ multiplex PCR; TCRdb keeps only in-frame clonotypes and omits some of them. The sample includes around 94,000 clones, about 73% of them seen just once. The sample comprised PBMCs. These receptors were collected from a woman between 40 and 50 years old in good health and CMV-seropositive. CDR3s include the opening cysteine and the closing phenylalanine or tryptophan. A D gene is named only where the DNA matches it firmly. For some rows the clone size is stated as once, few or many, or as a class when expanded; others skip it.

TRBD2	TRBJ2-5	TRBV5-4	-	TGTGCCAGCAGCTTGGTTCCGCTAGCGGGGCTCCAAGAGACCCAGTACTTC	CASSLVPLAGLQETQYF
TRBD1	TRBJ2-3	TRBV5-8	-	TGTGCCAGCAGCCTTAGGGGGCCAGATACGCAGTATTTT	CASSLRGPDTQYF
-	TRBJ2-2	TRBV7-3	once	TGTGCCAGCGGACTCTTCGGGGGCACCGGGGAGCTGTTTTTT	CASGLFGGTGELFF
TRBD1	TRBJ2-7	TRBV27	-	TGTGCCAGCAGTTTATCGTTCGACAGGGGAATCTCCTACGAGCAGTACTTC	CASSLSFDRGISYEQYF
-	TRBJ2-5	TRBV4-1	-	TGCGCCAGCAGCCTGGGACTGACGGAGACCCAGTACTTC	CASSLGLTETQYF
TRBD2	TRBJ2-1	TRBV7-3	-	TGTGCCAGCAGCCCGGGACTAGCGGGAGGCACTGAGCAGTTCTTC	CASSPGLAGGTEQFF
-	TRBJ2-1	TRBV7-9	-	TGTGCCAGCAGCTTCACTAGGGTGGACAATGAGCAGTTCTTC	CASSFTRVDNEQFF
-	TRBJ2-7	TRBV5-6	few	TGTGCCAGCAGCGAGAGCGGTAATTCGTTCTACGAGCAGTACTTC	CASSESGNSFYEQYF
-	TRBJ1-1	TRBV28	-	TGTGCCAGCAACGGACAGTTGAACACTGAAGCTTTCTTT	CASNGQLNTEAFF
-	TRBJ1-1	TRBV6-5	few	TGTGCCAGCAGCACAGGGCCCACTGAAGCTTTCTTT	CASSTGPTEAFF
-	TRBJ1-5	TRBV6-6	-	TGTGCCAGCAGTTCCTCAACAGGGCATCAGCCCCAGCATTTT	CASSSSTGHQPQHF
TRBD1	TRBJ2-1	TRBV19	-	TGTGCCAGTTCGAGGACAGGGAACCACAATGAGCAGTTCTTC	CASSRTGNHNEQFF
-	TRBJ2-2	TRBV18	-	TGTGCCAGCTCACCACCTGCGGGGCGCGACACCGGGGAGCTGTTTTTT	CASSPPAGRDTGELFF
-	TRBJ1-6	TRBV7-9	-	TGTGCCAGCAGCTCCAGGGAAAATAATTCACCCCTCCACTTT	CASSSRENNSPLHF
-	TRBJ1-6	TRBV4-2	-	TGTGCCAGCAGCCAACTACAGGGAGGGGGAAATTCACCCCTCCACTTT	CASSQLQGGGNSPLHF
-	TRBJ1-1	TRBV4-1	-	TGCGCCAGCAGCCAAGACTTCGGGAACACTGAAGCTTTCTTT	CASSQDFGNTEAFF
TRBD2	TRBJ2-3	TRBV7-9	-	TGTGCCAGCAGCTTCCTTGGCGGGAGTACAGATACGCAGTATTTT	CASSFLGGSTDTQYF
-	TRBJ2-2	TRBV4-3	-	TGCGCCAGCAGCCAATATAAGCGGAGCTACACCGGGGAGCTGTTTTTT	CASSQYKRSYTGELFF
-	TRBJ2-5	TRBV7-9	-	TGTGCCAGCAGCTTAAGAGCCCTTATGAACGGGGACTCGAAAGAGACCCAGTACTTC	CASSLRALMNGDSKETQYF
-	TRBJ1-2	TRBV27	-	TGTGCCAGCAGTTTACAGGCCGGACACCCAATCTCGGGCTACACCTTC	CASSLQAGHPISGYTF